A single sample is the source of the 26 T cell receptor beta chains below, sequenced in a study of T-cell reconstitution after alpha-beta-depleted transplantation in children. Library preparation (for TCRbeta) was performed with unique molecular identifiers. TCRdb reprocessed the PCR reads with MiXCR, giving one entry per CDR3 protein. The sample carries about 200,000 distinct CDR3 sequences, approximately 14% recorded once. The sample consisted of PBMCs from the stem cell graft donor, taken from the stem cell graft. These receptors all stem from a human donor who donated a stem cell graft to a child with acute lymphoblastic leukemia.

Ten or more counts support this clonotype. This chain connects TRBV6-1 to TRBJ2-1; TRBD2 matches at 8 bases. CDR3 size: 17 residues. With 1 base clipped from V and 7 bases from J, the junction kept 12 bases outside the gene matches. Germline-derived CDR1 and CDR2 are MNHNS and SASEGT. The CDR3 is CASSEGGMVAGRNEQFF. As DNA, the CDR3 is TGTGCCAGCAGTGAAGGTGGTATGGTAGCGGGACGGAATGAGCAGTTCTTC.

Judged by abundance, this clonotype is medium-sized. The gene calls are TRBV14 and TRBJ2-7; D is perhaps TRBD1 (6 bases). V gave up 1 base and J gave up 3 bases, with 13 bases separating them. The CDR3 covers 15 residues. Germline V CDR1 and CDR2: SGHDN, FVKESK. CDR3 in DNA: TGTGCCAGCAGCCAAGGACCAGGGGTAATCTACGAGCAGTACTTC. Translated: CASSQGPGVIYEQYF.

This clonotype was counted ten times or more. J is TRBJ1-1 and V is TRBV5-1, with 9 positions matching TRBD1. The CDR3 has 14 amino acids. CDR1 SGHRS and CDR2 YFSETQ come from the germline V gene. V dropped 2 bases and J dropped 6; count of bases not matched to a gene: 5. The CDR3 DNA follows: TGCGCCAGCAGCTTAACAGGGGGCTACGCTGAAGCTTTCTTT. The encoded protein is CASSLTGGYAEAFF.

This clonotype was counted many times. The genes are TRBV20-1 and TRBJ1-5; D unresolved. The CDR3 is 12 amino acids. The germline gives CDR1 DFQATT, CDR2 SNEGSKA (reference sequence). The ends were cut back, 3 bases at V and 7 bases at J, with 10 bases in the middle. CDR3 protein: CSASEGGQPQHF. The CDR3 coding sequence is TGCAGTGCTAGCGAGGGAGGGCAGCCCCAGCATTTT.

This clonotype was seen many times. V gene TRBV28 combines with J gene TRBJ2-1; TRBD1 is a possible D gene (6 bases). V shed 5 bases and J shed 1 base, with 12 bases lying between them. CDR1 MDHEN and CDR2 SYDVKM come from the germline V gene. The CDR3 totals 15 residues. The CDR3 sequence is CASSAQGGSYNEQFF. The CDR3 nucleotides are TGTGCCAGCAGTGCACAGGGCGGGTCCTACAATGAGCAGTTCTTC.

At least ten counts were recorded for this clonotype. The rearrangement joins TRBV20-1 to TRBJ2-7; D remains ambiguous. V was cut by 0 bases and J by 9 bases, with 15 bases left in between. The length of the CDR3 is 13 residues. The germline CDR1 and CDR2 sequences are DFQATT and SNEGSKA (reference sequence). For the CDR3, the DNA is TGCAGTGCTAGAGATTCACCCACGGAATGGCAGTACTTC. Protein: CSARDSPTEWQYF.

The sample holds many counts of this clonotype. This chain links TRBV27 with TRBJ2-1; the D call may be TRBD1 or TRBD2 (5 bases each). Germline CDR1 reads MNHEY; CDR2 reads SMNVEV (reference sequence). The CDR3 contains 14 residues. Trimming removed 5 bases from V and 6 bases from J, with 14 bases in between. The CDR3 coding sequence is TGTGCCAGCAGTCCGGGGCGGGTGCGCAATGAGCAGTTCTTC. Translation: CASSPGRVRNEQFF.

This clonotype was seen many times. The V and J genes are TRBV12-3 or TRBV12-4 and TRBJ1-6; 9 bases are shared with TRBD1. V was clipped by 4 bases and J by 9 bases; unmatched bases: 7. This CDR3 comprises 15 residues. DNA of the CDR3: TGTGCCAGCAGTTCGCAGACAGGGGGGGGTTCACCCCTCCACTTT. This sequence encodes CASSSQTGGGSPLHF.

This clonotype was seen repeatedly, ten times or more. This chain links TRBV21-1 with TRBJ1-5; the DNA was not used to check the table's D call, TRBD1. TRBV21-1 is a known pseudogene. The CDR3 sequence is 14 residues long. The CDR3 is CASSKAQGGQPQHF. CDR3 in DNA: TGTGCCAGCAGCAAAGCCCAGGGGGGGCAGCCCCAGCATTTT.

This clonotype was recorded many times. The CDR3: CATGGADNQPQHF. CDR3 nucleotides: TGTGCCACCGGGGGGGCGGACAATCAGCCCCAGCATTTT. The rearrangement joins TRBV24-1 to TRBJ1-5, with D tentatively TRBD1 (6 bases). CDR1 and CDR2 (germline): KGHDR, SFDVKD. V was clipped by 9 bases and J by 3 bases, with 11 bases between them. This CDR3 spans 13 amino acids.

The table lists this clonotype with a count of one. J is TRBJ1-5 and V is TRBV30; 7 bases match TRBD1. Germline assignment: CDR1 GTSNPN and CDR2 SVGIG (reference sequence). The CDR3 covers 13 residues. V gave up 8 bases and J gave up 1 base; unmatched junction bases: 5. DNA for the CDR3: TGTGCCGGGACAGTGAAAAGCAATCAGCCCCAGCATTTT. Amino acids: CAGTVKSNQPQHF.

This clonotype appeared a few times. The V gene is TRBV5-1, the J gene TRBJ1-1; tentative D call: TRBD1 (5 bases). This CDR3 has 14 residues. Trimming took 4 bases from V and 0 from J, leaving 10 bases between them. The germline CDR1 and CDR2 sequences are SGHRS and YFSETQ. CDR3 bases: TGCGCCAGCAGCCTTTCAGGGATGAACACTGAAGCTTTCTTT. Protein: CASSLSGMNTEAFF.

The table lists this clonotype with many counts. This chain's CDR3 is CASSLVGGGEAFF. CDR3 bases: TGCGCCAGCAGCTTGGTAGGGGGTGGTGAAGCTTTCTTT. The V gene is TRBV5-1, the J gene TRBJ1-1; a possible D gene is TRBD1 (6 bases). The ends were cut back, 0 bases at V and 7 bases at J, with 10 bases in the middle. The CDR3 covers 13 residues. Germline V CDR1 and CDR2: SGHRS, YFSETQ.

This clonotype has a count of ten or more. V gene TRBV5-1 combines with J gene TRBJ2-7; D not resolved. Trimming removed 3 bases from V and 1 base from J, with 11 bases in between. The CDR3 sequence is 14 residues long. Germline V gene sequence: CDR1 SGHRS, CDR2 YFSETQ. In DNA form, the CDR3 reads TGCGCCAGCAGCTCCTTAAAGAGGTCCTACGAGCAGTACTTC. Translating gives CASSSLKRSYEQYF.

The sample holds many counts of this clonotype. The rearrangement joins TRBV12-3 or TRBV12-4 to TRBJ1-2, with unresolved D. V was pared by 3 bases and J by 8 bases, with 10 bases between. The length of the CDR3 is 12 residues. The CDR3 DNA sequence: TGTGCCAGCAGTTTTTTTTTGGGCGGCTACACCTTC. This sequence encodes CASSFFLGGYTF.

Ten or more counts support this clonotype. V usage is TRBV5-1 and J usage is TRBJ2-5, with 9 bases lining up with TRBD1. Per the germline V gene, CDR1 is SGHRS and CDR2 is YFSETQ. With 4 bases clipped from V and 4 bases from J, the junction kept 8 bases outside the gene matches. This CDR3 region has 15 residues. The CDR3 here is CASSARDRGRETQYF. The DNA for the CDR3 is TGCGCCAGCAGCGCGAGAGACAGGGGGAGAGAGACCCAGTACTTC.

This clonotype has only a few counts. The chain joins TRBV20-1 to TRBJ1-3; D remains unclear. Germline CDR1 and CDR2: DFQATT and SNEGSKA (reference sequence). This CDR3 is 14 amino acids long. Trimming left V 3 bases short and J 7 bases short, with 16 bases between. CDR3 protein: CSARILDHSNTIYF. The DNA for the CDR3 is TGCAGTGCTAGGATATTGGACCATTCGAACACCATATATTTT.

In this sample, this clonotype turned up many times. This rearrangement joins TRBV20-1 to TRBJ2-5, with 7 bases aligning to TRBD1. The trim removed 5 bases at V and 7 bases at J, leaving 10 bases unmatched. The germline gives CDR1 DFQATT, CDR2 SNEGSKA (reference sequence). This CDR3 is built from 13 residues. The DNA of the CDR3 is TGCAGTGCTCGTATCGAGGGGGCGGGGACCCAGTACTTC. Translating gives CSARIEGAGTQYF.

This clonotype has ten or more counts. The chain carries TRBV5-1 and TRBJ1-4; 8 nucleotides align to TRBD1. Germline CDR1 reads SGHRS; CDR2 reads YFSETQ. The CDR3 runs to 14 residues. With 3 bases clipped from V and 6 bases from J, the junction kept 4 bases outside the gene matches. The CDR3 DNA is TGCGCCAGCAGCTCCGAGGACAGGGATGAAAAACTGTTTTTT. Translated: CASSSEDRDEKLFF.

Ten or more counts support this clonotype. CDR3 nucleotides: TGTGCCAGCAGTTTACAGGGGGGGTATCAGCCCCAGCATTTT. It specifies CASSLQGGYQPQHF. The genes are TRBV6-5 and TRBJ1-5, with 8 bases that match TRBD1. Germline values: CDR1 MNHEY, CDR2 SVGAGI. V was clipped by 4 bases and J by 5 bases; unmatched bases: 4. This CDR3 has 14 amino acids.

This clonotype has at least ten counts. The chain joins TRBV20-1 to TRBJ2-3; a possible D gene is TRBD2 (5 bases). Per germline, CDR1 DFQATT and CDR2 SNEGSKA (reference sequence). The ends were cut back, 3 bases at V and 2 bases at J, with 15 bases in the middle. The CDR3 runs to 15 residues. The CDR3 loop is CSASSVRRVTDTQYF. CDR3 DNA sequence: TGCAGTGCTAGTTCGGTGAGGCGGGTCACAGATACGCAGTATTTT.

In its sample, this clonotype was seen a few times. The chain is built from TRBV12-3 or TRBV12-4 and TRBJ2-7; D unclear. V lost 3 bases, J lost 5 bases, and 5 bases lay in between. The CDR3 has 11 amino acids. CDR3 loop: CASSFWHEQYF. CDR3 nucleotides: TGTGCCAGCAGTTTTTGGCACGAGCAGTACTTC.

This chain links TRBV25-1 with TRBJ2-3, with TRBD2 matching over 8 bases. With 2 bases clipped from V and 5 bases from J, the junction kept 12 bases outside the gene matches. In germline, CDR1 is MGHDK, CDR2 SYGVNS. This CDR3 is 17 amino acids long. The CDR3 DNA sequence: TGTGCCAGCAGTGAAACCCTCCAGCGGGAGTTTCAAGATACGCAGTATTTT. Its protein product is CASSETLQREFQDTQYF.

The J gene is TRBJ1-1, the V gene TRBV12-3 or TRBV12-4, with D possibly TRBD1 on 5 matching bases. The ends were cut back, 3 bases at V and 1 base at J, with 12 bases in the middle. The CDR3 totals 15 residues. The CDR3: CASSFRAITNTEAFF. The CDR3 DNA is TGTGCCAGCAGTTTCAGGGCCATTACGAACACTGAAGCTTTCTTT.

This clonotype was observed at least ten times. CDR3 nucleotide sequence: TGCAGTGCTCGAAGAGCGGATACGCAGTATTTT. Its protein product is CSARRADTQYF. The gene calls are TRBV20-1 and TRBJ2-3; D remains unclear. Trimming removed 5 bases from V and 6 bases from J, with 9 bases in between. CDR1 and CDR2 (germline): DFQATT, SNEGSKA (reference sequence). This CDR3 has 11 amino acids.

This clonotype has a count of ten or more. This rearrangement joins TRBV4-2 to TRBJ2-3; D remains ambiguous. This CDR3 region has 16 residues. V was trimmed by 4 bases and J by 5 bases, leaving 19 bases between them. CDR1 is LGHNA, CDR2 YNFKEQ, per germline. For the CDR3, the DNA is TGTGCCAGCAGCCGAGATCGACTTGTCGGCGAAGATACGCAGTATTTT. As protein: CASSRDRLVGEDTQYF.